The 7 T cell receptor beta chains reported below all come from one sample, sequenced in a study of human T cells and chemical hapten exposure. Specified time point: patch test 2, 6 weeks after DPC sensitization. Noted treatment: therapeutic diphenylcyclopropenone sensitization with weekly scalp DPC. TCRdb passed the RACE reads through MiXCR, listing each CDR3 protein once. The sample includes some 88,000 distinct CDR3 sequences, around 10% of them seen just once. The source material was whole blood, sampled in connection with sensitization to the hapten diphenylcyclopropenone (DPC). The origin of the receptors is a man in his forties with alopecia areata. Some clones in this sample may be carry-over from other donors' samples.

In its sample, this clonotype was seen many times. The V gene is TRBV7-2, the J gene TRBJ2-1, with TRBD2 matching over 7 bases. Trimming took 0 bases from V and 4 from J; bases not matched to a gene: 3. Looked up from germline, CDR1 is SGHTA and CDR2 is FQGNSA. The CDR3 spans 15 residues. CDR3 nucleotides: TGTGCCAGCAGCTTAGCGGGAGGGCCTTACAATGAGCAGTTCTTC. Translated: CASSLAGGPYNEQFF.

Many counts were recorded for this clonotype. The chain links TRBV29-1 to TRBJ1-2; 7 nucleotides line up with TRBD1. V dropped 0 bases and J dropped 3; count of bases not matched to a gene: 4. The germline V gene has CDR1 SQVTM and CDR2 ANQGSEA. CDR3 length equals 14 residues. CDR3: CSVEETGRDYGYTF. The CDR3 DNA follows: TGCAGCGTTGAAGAGACAGGGAGGGACTATGGCTACACCTTC.

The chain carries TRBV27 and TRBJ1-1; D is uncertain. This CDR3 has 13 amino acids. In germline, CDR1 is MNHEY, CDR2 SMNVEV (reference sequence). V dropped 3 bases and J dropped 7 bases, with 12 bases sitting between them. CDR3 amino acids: CASSFTIAHEAFF. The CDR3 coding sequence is TGTGCCAGCAGTTTCACGATCGCCCATGAAGCTTTCTTT.

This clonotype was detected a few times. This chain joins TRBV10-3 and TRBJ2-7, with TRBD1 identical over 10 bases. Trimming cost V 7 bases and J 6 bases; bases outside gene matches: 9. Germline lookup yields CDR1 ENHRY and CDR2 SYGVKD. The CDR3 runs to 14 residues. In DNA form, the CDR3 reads TGTGCCATCACCCGACAGGGGGCCGTGGGCGAGCAGTACGTC. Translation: CAITRQGAVGEQYV.

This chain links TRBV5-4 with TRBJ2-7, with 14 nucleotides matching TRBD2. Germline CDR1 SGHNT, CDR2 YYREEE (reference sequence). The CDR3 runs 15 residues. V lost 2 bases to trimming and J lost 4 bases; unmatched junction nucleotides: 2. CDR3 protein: CASSLGTSGSYEQYV. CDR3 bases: TGTGCCAGCAGCTTAGGGACTAGCGGGAGTTACGAGCAGTACGTC.

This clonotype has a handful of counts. The CDR3 nucleotides are TGCAGTGCTATAGACGAGGGTCAGACCCAGTACTTC. Amino acids: CSAIDEGQTQYF. The chain uses TRBV20-1 and TRBJ2-5; tentatively, D is TRBD2 (5 bases). Trimming took off 4 bases at V and 6 bases at J, with 12 bases between the two ends. The CDR3 runs 12 residues. Germline assignment: CDR1 DFQATT and CDR2 SNEGSKA (reference sequence).

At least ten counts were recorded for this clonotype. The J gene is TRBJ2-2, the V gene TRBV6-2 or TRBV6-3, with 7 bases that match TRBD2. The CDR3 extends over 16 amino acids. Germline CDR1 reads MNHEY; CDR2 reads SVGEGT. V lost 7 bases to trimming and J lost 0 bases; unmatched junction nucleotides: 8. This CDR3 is CASNEAGAANTGELFF. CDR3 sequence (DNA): TGTGCCAGCAATGAGGCGGGAGCCGCGAACACCGGGGAGCTGTTTTTT.